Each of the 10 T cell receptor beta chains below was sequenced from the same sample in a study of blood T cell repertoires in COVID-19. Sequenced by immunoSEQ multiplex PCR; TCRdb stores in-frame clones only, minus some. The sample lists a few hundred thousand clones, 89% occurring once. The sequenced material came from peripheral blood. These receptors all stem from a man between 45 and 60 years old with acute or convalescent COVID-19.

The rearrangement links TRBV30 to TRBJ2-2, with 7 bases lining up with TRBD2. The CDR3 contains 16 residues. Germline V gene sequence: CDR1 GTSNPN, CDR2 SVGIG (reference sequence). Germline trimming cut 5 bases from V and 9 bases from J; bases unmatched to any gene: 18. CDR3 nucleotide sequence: TGTGCCTGGGTAAAGCTGGTCCGACCGGGAGGCCGGGAGCTGTTTTTT. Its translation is CAWVKLVRPGGRELFF. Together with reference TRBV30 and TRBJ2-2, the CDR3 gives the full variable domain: SQTIHQWPATLVQPVGSPLSLECTVEGTSNPNLYWYRQAAGRGLQLLFYSVGIGQISSEVPQNLSASRPQDRQFILSSKKLLLSDSGFYLCAWVKLVRPGGRELFFGEGSRLTVL.

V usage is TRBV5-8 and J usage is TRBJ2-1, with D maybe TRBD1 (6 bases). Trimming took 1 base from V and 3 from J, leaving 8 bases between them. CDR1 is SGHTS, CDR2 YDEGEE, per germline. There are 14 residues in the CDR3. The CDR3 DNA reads TGTGCCAGCAGCTTGAGGGGGATCTACAATGAGCAGTTCTTC. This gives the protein CASSLRGIYNEQFF.

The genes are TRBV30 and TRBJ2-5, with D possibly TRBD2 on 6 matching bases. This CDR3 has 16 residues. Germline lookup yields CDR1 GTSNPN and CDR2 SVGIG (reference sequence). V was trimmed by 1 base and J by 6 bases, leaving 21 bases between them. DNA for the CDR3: TGTGCCTGGAGTGCCCTCCTCCGCGGGGCGGGAAAGACCCAGTACTTC. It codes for CAWSALLRGAGKTQYF.

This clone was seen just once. This chain's CDR3 is CASSPPQWQYF. The CDR3, as DNA: TGTGCCAGCAGCCCCCCCCAGTGGCAGTACTTC. V usage is TRBV2 and J usage is TRBJ2-7, with D unclear. V lost 6 bases to trimming and J lost 9 bases, with 12 bases between them. The CDR3 sequence is 11 residues long. Per germline, CDR1 SNHLY and CDR2 FYNNEI.

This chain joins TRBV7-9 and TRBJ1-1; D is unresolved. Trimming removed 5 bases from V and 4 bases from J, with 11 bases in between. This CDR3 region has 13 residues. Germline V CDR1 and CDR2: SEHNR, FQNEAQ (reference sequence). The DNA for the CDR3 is TGTGCCAGCAGCGCCGAGCCGGTCACTGAAGCTTTCTTT. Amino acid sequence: CASSAEPVTEAFF. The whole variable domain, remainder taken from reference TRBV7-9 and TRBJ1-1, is DTGVSQNPRHKITKRGQNVTFRCDPISEHNRLYWYRQTLGQGPEFLTYFQNEAQLEKSRLLSDRFSAERPKGSFSTLEIQRTEQGDSAMYLCASSAEPVTEAFFGQGTRLTVV.

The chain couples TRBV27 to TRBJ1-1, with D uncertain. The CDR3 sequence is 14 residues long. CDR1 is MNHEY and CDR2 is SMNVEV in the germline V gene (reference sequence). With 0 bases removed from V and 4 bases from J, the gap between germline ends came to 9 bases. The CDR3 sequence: CASSLSSGITEAFF. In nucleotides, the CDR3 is TGTGCCAGCAGTTTATCTTCGGGGATCACTGAAGCTTTCTTT.

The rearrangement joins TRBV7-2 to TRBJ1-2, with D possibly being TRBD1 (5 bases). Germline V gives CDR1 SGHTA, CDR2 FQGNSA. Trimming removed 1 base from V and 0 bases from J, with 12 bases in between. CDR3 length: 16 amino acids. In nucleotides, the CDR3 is TGTGCCAGCAGCTTAGGGGGGGGGAGGTCTAACTATGGCTACACCTTC. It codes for CASSLGGGRSNYGYTF.

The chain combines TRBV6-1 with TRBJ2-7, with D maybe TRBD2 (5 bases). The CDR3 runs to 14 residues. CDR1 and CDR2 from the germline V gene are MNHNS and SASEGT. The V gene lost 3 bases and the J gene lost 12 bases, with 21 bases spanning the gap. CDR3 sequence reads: CASSEGRSSTGRYF. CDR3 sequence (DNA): TGTGCCAGCAGTGAGGGGAGATCTAGTACGGGAAGGTACTTC.

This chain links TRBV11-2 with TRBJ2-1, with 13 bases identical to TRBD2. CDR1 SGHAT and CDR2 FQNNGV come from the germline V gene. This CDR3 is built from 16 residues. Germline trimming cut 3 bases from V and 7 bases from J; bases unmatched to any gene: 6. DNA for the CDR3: TGTGCCAGCAGCTTCACGACTAGCGGGGGGCCTAATGAGCAGTTCTTC. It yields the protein CASSFTTSGGPNEQFF.

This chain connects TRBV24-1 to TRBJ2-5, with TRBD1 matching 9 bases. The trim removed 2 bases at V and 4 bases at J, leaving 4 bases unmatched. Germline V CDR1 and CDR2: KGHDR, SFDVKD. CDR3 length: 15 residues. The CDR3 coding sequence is TGTGCCACCAGTGATTCCTCGACAGGGGGAGAGACCCAGTACTTC. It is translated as CATSDSSTGGETQYF.